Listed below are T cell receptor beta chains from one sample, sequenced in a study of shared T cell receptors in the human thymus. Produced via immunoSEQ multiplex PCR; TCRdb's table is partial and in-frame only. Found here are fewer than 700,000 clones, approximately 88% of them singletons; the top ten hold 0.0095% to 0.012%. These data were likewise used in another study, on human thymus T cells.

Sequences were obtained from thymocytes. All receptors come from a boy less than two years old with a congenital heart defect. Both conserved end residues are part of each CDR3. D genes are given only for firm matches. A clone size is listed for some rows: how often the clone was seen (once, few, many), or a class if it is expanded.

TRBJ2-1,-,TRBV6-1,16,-,TGTGCCAGCAGTGCAGACCCCTTGGGGCTGAACAATGAGCAGTTCTTC,CASSADPLGLNNEQFF
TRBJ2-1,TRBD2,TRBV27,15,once,TGTGCCAGCAGTCGGACTAGCGGAACCTACAATGAGCAGTTCTTC,CASSRTSGTYNEQFF
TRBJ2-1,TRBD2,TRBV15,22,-,TGTGCCACCAGCAGAGGGGATCCCTGGAAAGACCTAGCGGGAGAAGAGTACAATGAGCAGTTCTTC,CATSRGDPWKDLAGEEYNEQFF
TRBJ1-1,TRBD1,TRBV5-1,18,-,TGCGCCAGCAGCTTGGTCCCCCCGGGACAGGACACAAACACTGAAGCTTTCTTT,CASSLVPPGQDTNTEAFF
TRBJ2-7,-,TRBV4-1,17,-,TGCGCCAGCAGCCAAGAGGCTCGAGGAGGGACAGCCTACGAGCAGTACTTC,CASSQEARGGTAYEQYF
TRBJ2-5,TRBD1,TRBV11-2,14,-,TGTGCCAGCAGCAAGGACAGGGGGCAAGAGACCCAGTACTTC,CASSKDRGQETQYF
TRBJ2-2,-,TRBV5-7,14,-,TGTGCAGACGTTGGGGGGAGTTGGGCCGGGGAGCTGTTTTTT,CADVGGSWAGELFF
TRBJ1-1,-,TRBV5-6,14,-,TGTGCCAGCAGCCTCCGGGACATGAACACTGAAGCTTTCTTT,CASSLRDMNTEAFF
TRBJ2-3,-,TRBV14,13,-,TGTGCCAGCAGCCAAGAGTTGGCAGGGACGCAGTATTTT,CASSQELAGTQYF
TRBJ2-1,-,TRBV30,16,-,TGTGCCTGGAGTGTACCCAGACCGGGATCCTACAATGAGCAGTTCTTC,CAWSVPRPGSYNEQFF
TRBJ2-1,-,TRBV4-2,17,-,TGTGCCAGCAGCCAATCCACACTGGGGGGGCCCTACAATGAGCAGTTCTTC,CASSQSTLGGPYNEQFF
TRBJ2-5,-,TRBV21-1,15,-,TGTGCCAGCAGCGAAAAGACAGAGTACCAAGAGACCCAGTACTTC,CASSEKTEYQETQYF
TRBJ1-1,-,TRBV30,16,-,TGTGCCTGGAGTCGGACAGCGAAAAATCTGGGCACTGAAGCTTTCTTT,CAWSRTAKNLGTEAFF
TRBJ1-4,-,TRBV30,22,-,TGTGCCTGGAGTGTACTAGGGGCCCGACACGGACAGAGGCGCGGGAGTAATGAAAAACTGTTTTTT,CAWSVLGARHGQRRGSNEKLFF
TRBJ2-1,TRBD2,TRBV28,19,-,TGTGCCAGCAGTTTAGGAGGGACCCGTCCACTAGCGGGTAAAAATGAGCAGTTCTTC,CASSLGGTRPLAGKNEQFF
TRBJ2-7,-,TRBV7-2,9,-,TGTGCCAGCGGGGGGTCCCAGTACTTC,CASGGSQYF
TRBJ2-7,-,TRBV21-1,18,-,TGTGCCAGCAGCAAAAGGGCTACTAGCGGGGTCCTCTACGCCGAGCAGTACTTC,CASSKRATSGVLYAEQYF
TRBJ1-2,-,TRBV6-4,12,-,TGTGCCAGCAGTAGCCGGGACTATGGCTACACCTTC,CASSSRDYGYTF
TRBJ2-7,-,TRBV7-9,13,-,TGTGCCAGCAGTTCGCGACAGTCCTACGAGCAGTACTTC,CASSSRQSYEQYF
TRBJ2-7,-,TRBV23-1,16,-,TGCGCCAGCAGTCAATCCCCAGGGCGAGATTGCTACGAGCAGTACTTC,CASSQSPGRDCYEQYF
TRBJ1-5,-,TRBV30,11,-,TGTGCCCGAGGGTTCAATCAGCCCCAGCATTTT,CARGFNQPQHF
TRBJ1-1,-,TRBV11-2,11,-,TGTGCCAGCAGCCCGGGGGTGGCAGCTTTCTTT,CASSPGVAAFF
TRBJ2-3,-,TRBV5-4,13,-,TGTGCCAGCAGGGAGAAAGATACAGATACGCAGTATTTT,CASREKDTDTQYF
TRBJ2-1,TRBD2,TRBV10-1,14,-,TGCGCCAGCAGGAGACTAGCGATGATCGATGAGCAGTTCTTC,CASRRLAMIDEQFF
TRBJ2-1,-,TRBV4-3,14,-,TGCGCCAGCAGTTCCGCGACAGGCACCAATGAGCAGTTCTTC,CASSSATGTNEQFF
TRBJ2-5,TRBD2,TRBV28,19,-,TGTGCCAGCGCCTACAAGGGGCTAGCGGGAGAGGGGGACCAAGAGACCCAGTACTTC,CASAYKGLAGEGDQETQYF
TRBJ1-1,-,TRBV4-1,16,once,TGCGCCAGCAGCCAAGTCTCTCCGGGAATGAACACTGAAGCTTTCTTT,CASSQVSPGMNTEAFF
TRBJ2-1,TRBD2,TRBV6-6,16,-,TGTGCCAGCCGGGGAAGGTTGACTAGCGCCGACAATGAGCAGTTCTTC,CASRGRLTSADNEQFF
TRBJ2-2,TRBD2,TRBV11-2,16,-,TGTGCCAGCAGCTTAGTGGGGACTACGAACACCGGGGAGCTGTTTTTT,CASSLVGTTNTGELFF
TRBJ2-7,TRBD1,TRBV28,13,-,TGTGCCGCAAGCGACAGGGGCTGGTACGAGCAGTACTTC,CAASDRGWYEQYF
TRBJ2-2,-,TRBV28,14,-,TGTGCCAGCAAGTATGAGGGGAACACCGGGGAGCTGTTTTTT,CASKYEGNTGELFF
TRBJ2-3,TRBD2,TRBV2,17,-,TGTGCCAGCAGGCCCGGGACTAGCGGGACTTTCACAGATACGCAGTATTTT,CASRPGTSGTFTDTQYF
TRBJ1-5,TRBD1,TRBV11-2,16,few,TGTGCCAGCAGCTGGACAGGGAACTATAGCAATCAGCCCCAGCATTTT,CASSWTGNYSNQPQHF
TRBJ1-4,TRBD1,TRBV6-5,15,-,TGTGCCAGCAGTCGGACAGGGTCAACTAATGAAAAACTGTTTTTT,CASSRTGSTNEKLFF
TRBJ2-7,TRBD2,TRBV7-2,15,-,TGTGCCAGCAGCTTAGTGGGGACTAGGCGGAACGAGCAGTACTTC,CASSLVGTRRNEQYF
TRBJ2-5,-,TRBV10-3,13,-,TGTGCCATCAGTGAGGTTTGGAGGGAGACCCAGTACTTC,CAISEVWRETQYF
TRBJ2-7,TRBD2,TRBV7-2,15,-,TGTGCCAGCAGTTGGAAGCGGGAGGGACCCTACGAGCAGTACTTC,CASSWKREGPYEQYF
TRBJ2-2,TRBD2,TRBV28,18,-,TGTGCCAGCAGTACTAACCCGGGACTAGCGGGCCGAACCGGGGAGCTGTTTTTT,CASSTNPGLAGRTGELFF
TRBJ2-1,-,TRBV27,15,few,TGTGCCAGCAGTTTGGAGGACAGTAGCTACAATGAGCAGTTCTTC,CASSLEDSSYNEQFF
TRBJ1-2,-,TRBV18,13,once,TGTGCCAGCTCACCAGTGGGAGGGGATGGCTACACCTTC,CASSPVGGDGYTF
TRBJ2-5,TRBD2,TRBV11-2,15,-,TGTGCCAGCAGCTCGAGCGGGACCCAACAAGAGACCCAGTACTTC,CASSSSGTQQETQYF
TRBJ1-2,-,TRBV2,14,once,TGTGCCAGCAGTGAAAGTAGAGAAAACTATGGCTACACCTTC,CASSESRENYGYTF
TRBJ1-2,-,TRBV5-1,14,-,TGCGCCAGCAGCTTGTGGGGGGCTAACTATGGCTACACCTTC,CASSLWGANYGYTF
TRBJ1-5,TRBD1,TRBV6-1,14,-,TGTGCCAGCAGAGGACAGGGGGGCAATCAGCCCCAGCATTTT,CASRGQGGNQPQHF
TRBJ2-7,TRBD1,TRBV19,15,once,TGTGCCAGTAGCAAGACCCGGGACAGGGGAGGTGCGCAGTACTTC,CASSKTRDRGGAQYF